This TCR beta chain is drawn from a study of cytotoxic CD8 clonotypes in ibrutinib-treated CLL (dated by TCRdb to the early 2020s). As for the study more broadly: In this cohort, over 14 patients were treatment-naive and approximately 10 were relapsed/refractory, while under 18 had unmutated IGHV. Samples averaged roughly 280,000 productive templates and about 94,000 productive rearrangements. Responses were partial in roughly 24 patients and complete in 2; after median about 70 months follow-up, approximately 15 stayed in remission and about twelve progressed. Response samples were obtained after a median of 12 months of treatment, with a range of about 6 to 36 months. Cryopreserved peripheral blood mononuclear cells were obtained prior to treatment, at the time of response, and at either disease progression or sustained remission. Longitudinal samples were obtainable from about 30% of the roughly 86 participants in the trial.

Study-wide findings and limitations: At ibrutinib response clonality went up, during sustained remission it held steady, and at progression it dropped back toward baseline. Lymph node repertoires were not examined, and the timing of sampling was not matched between patients in sustained remission and those whose disease progressed. Public clonotypes were rare and either shrank or stayed stable during treatment, and the rise in clonality at ibrutinib response reflected expansion of private clonotypes. Baseline clonality exceeded that of age-matched healthy donors and correlated strongly with circulating CD8+ T-cell counts.

About this clone: Its target antigen remains unknown. The input lacks base qualities; no much larger clone sits a single base away.

The goal of deep resolution MiSeq sequencing was a depth between 1 in 1 million and 1 in 200,000 T cells, and coverage averaged 10x per clonotype. The immunoSEQ hsTCRB Kit was used to generate the TCR beta libraries. Concerning the study's data processing: Data were analyzed with ImmunoSEQ Data Assistant and ImmunoSEQ Analyzer, with V, D and J genes assigned per IMGT definitions. Clonality, with values ranging from 0 to 1, was calculated as one minus the normalized Shannon entropy of productive rearrangement frequencies. Public clonotype analysis was restricted to overrepresented clonotypes comprising at least 0.05% of each patient's repertoire. About a dozen age-matched healthy donor repertoires from immuneACCESS served as clonality controls. TCRdb took this table from immuneACCESS and kept in-frame rearrangements with V and J called. Such tables lack part of the clones; where checked against another copy, unresolved V genes explain under half of the gap, and the rest is unexplained. The DNA gave D and trimming, while V, J and clone size come from that table. Counted in this sample were approximately 300,000 clones; 80% of them appeared once. The ten largest clones capture 5.5% to 8% of the sample.

For TCR beta library preparation, about 2.2 micrograms of genomic DNA was extracted from cryopreserved PBMCs. Longitudinal blood samples from CLL patients receiving ibrutinib monotherapy were subjected to high-throughput TCR beta sequencing. The patients took part in an open-label, single-center phase 2 trial of ibrutinib monotherapy. The CDR3 numbers 16 residues from cysteine through phenylalanine. The CDR3 DNA has 48 bases and is translated from base 1. V trim: 5 bases; J trim: 9 bases; unmatched bases: 14. The germline V gene specifies SGHVS as CDR1 and FQNEAQ as CDR2. The sequenced sample was PBMCs, obtained before ibrutinib treatment. The clonotype originates from a human donor with chronic lymphocytic leukemia. This chain is built from TRBV7-8 and TRBJ1-5, and TRBD1 matches 9 of the central bases. The sequence in DNA is TGTGCCAGCAGCCCAGCGGGACAGGGATTTTTGCGGCCCCAGCATTTT. It specifies CASSPAGQGFLRPQHF.